This T cell receptor beta chain was recorded in a study of response to subunit inactivated influenza vaccine (dated by TCRdb to the late 2010s). The study in broad terms: The study used deep quantitative T cell receptor repertoire profiling to track responses to a trivalent subunit inactivated influenza vaccine.

The paper's findings and limits, for the study overall: The authors suggested that each seasonal influenza vaccination may recruit only a limited number of new T cells.

The library was generated by RT-PCR. Reads for this sample came from an Illumina HiSeq 2500. TCRdb trimmed public reads at Q25 via fastp, called clones via MiXCR and kept in-frame beta chains. All rows with the same CDR3 protein become a single entry with the most common DNA and genes. A total of some 500,000 distinct CDR3 sequences appear in this sample, 25% of them only once. Approximately 2% of the sample is taken by the ten largest. From a lookup of the germline V gene, CDR1 and CDR2 are SGHTA and FQGNSA. Trimming leaves V shorter by 2 bases and J shorter by 3 bases, with the junction holding 3 bases beyond the gene matches. The CDR3 runs 14 residues from the cysteine to the phenylalanine. Only CDR3 DNA is held: 42 bases, read in frame from base 1. This clonotype was seen a few times. What this receptor recognizes is not known. Per-base quality was not reported, and no clone a single base away is much larger than it.

This TCR was sampled from a man over 45 who received an inactivated influenza vaccine. Donor details come from another sample of the same person, matched by shared clones. Recombination joined TRBV7-2 with TRBJ1-2, and 7 junctional nucleotides match TRBD1. This specimen consisted of CD4+ T cells sorted from PBMCs, obtained roughly 5 days after vaccination. The sequenced DNA is TGTGCCAGCAGCTTATATACAGGGGACTATGGCTACACCTTC. It specifies CASSLYTGDYGYTF.